This entry concerns a single T cell receptor (beta chain). The target antigen is unknown. Unique molecular identifiers were incorporated during preparation of the TCRbeta library. TCRdb recomputed calls from the PCR reads with MiXCR, one row per CDR3 protein. Of roughly 400,000 distinct CDR3 sequences listed, 43% were seen once; the top ten hold around 29%. The data belong to a study of T-cell reconstitution after alpha-beta-depleted transplantation in children. The CDR3 is 14 amino acids. The germline gives CDR1 SGHTA, CDR2 FQGNSA. After removal of 5 bases from V and 5 bases from J, the junction contained 6 bases not matched to a gene. General study results and limits: It was reported that alpha-beta T cells came from several hundred expanded graft clones (about two months after transplant). Counts and diversity of T cells one year after transplant came mostly from newly produced T cells. High day-60 TCRbeta diversity in some patients came from surviving recipient T cells and thymic progenitors.

This receptor was obtained from a girl aged 2 to 9 with aplastic anemia, due to receive a stem cell transplant. This sequence joins TRBV7-2 and TRBJ2-7, with 10 nucleotides matching TRBD1. The sample in question was PBMCs, obtained before TCRalphabeta/CD19-depleted stem cell transplant. DNA of the CDR3: TGTGCCAGCAGCACAGGACAGGGGGTTCACGAGCAGTACTTC. Amino acids: CASSTGQGVHEQYF.